Detailed here is one TCR beta chain. The antigen is unknown. Measured with immunoSEQ multiplex PCR; TCRdb has only the in-frame clones, and not every one. The sample lists roughly 3,500 clones; 62% were seen once. These data are taken from a study of T cells in narcolepsy. The study, taken as a whole, reports: Same-patient CSF and blood CD4+ T cell clonotypes included HCRT-specific and TRIB2-specific autoreactive ones.

The sequence was obtained from a human donor with narcolepsy. Sequencing used CD45RA- memory CD8+ T cells from PBMCs.

Here the CDR3 DNA reads TGTGCCAGCAGCTCGTCTCTAGCGGGAGGAGCCAAAAACATTCAGTACTTC. It specifies CASSSSLAGGAKNIQYF. The chain combines TRBV5-5 with TRBJ2-4; 11 bases match TRBD2. Losses at the gene ends were 3 bases for V and 0 bases for J; bases not matched to a gene: 5. There are 17 residues in the CDR3. Germline values: CDR1 SGHKS, CDR2 YYEKEE (reference sequence).